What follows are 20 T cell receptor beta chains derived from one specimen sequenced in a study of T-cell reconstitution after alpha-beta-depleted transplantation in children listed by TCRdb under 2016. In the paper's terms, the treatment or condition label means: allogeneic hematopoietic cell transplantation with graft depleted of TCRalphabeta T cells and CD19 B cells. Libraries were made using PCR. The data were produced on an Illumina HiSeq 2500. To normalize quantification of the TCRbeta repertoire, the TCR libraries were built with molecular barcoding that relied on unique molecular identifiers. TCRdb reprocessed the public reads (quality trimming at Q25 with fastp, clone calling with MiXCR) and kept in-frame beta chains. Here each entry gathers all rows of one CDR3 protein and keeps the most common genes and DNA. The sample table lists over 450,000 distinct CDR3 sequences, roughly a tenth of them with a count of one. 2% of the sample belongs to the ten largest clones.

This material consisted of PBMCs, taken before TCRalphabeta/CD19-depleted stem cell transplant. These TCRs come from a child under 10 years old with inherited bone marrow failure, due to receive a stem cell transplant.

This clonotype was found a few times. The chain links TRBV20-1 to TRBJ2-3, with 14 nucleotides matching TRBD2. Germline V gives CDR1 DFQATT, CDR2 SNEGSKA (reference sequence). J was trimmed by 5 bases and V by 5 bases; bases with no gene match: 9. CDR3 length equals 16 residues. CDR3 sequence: CSARSRLAGGGDTQYF. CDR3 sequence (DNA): TGCAGTGCTCGCTCTCGACTAGCGGGAGGGGGAGATACGCAGTATTTT.

Here the CDR3 DNA reads TGCGCCAGCAGCTTCCAGCCCTCTAATTCACCCCTCCACTTT. Protein product: CASSFQPSNSPLHF. The chain joins TRBV5-1 to TRBJ1-6; D gene ambiguous. The CDR3 totals 14 residues. From germline, CDR1 is SGHRS and CDR2 YFSETQ. The ends were cut back, 2 bases at V and 6 bases at J, with 9 bases in the middle.

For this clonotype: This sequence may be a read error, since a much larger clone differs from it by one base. The CDR3 is CRVDGNEQFF. The CDR3 DNA sequence: TGCAGGGTTGATGGCAATGAGCAGTTCTTC. The rearrangement uses TRBV29-1 and TRBJ2-1; D remains unclear. Per germline, CDR1 SQVTM and CDR2 ANQGSEA. There are 10 residues in the CDR3.

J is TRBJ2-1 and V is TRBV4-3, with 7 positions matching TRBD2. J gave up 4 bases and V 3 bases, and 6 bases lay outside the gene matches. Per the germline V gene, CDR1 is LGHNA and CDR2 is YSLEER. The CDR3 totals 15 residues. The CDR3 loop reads CASSHDYSGYNEQFF. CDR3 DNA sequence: TGCGCCAGCAGCCACGATTATAGCGGGTACAATGAGCAGTTCTTC.

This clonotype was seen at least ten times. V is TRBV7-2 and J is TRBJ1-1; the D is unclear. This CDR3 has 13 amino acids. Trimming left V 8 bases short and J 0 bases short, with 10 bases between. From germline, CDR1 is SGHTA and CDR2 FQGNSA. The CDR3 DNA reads TGTGCCAGCGCTGACCACATGAACACTGAAGCTTTCTTT. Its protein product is CASADHMNTEAFF.

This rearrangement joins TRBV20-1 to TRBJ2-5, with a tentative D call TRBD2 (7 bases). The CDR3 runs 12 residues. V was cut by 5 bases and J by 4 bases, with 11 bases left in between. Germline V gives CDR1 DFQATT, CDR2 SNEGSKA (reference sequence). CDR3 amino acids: CSAGGGGETQYF. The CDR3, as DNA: TGCAGTGCTGGGGGAGGGGGAGAGACCCAGTACTTC.

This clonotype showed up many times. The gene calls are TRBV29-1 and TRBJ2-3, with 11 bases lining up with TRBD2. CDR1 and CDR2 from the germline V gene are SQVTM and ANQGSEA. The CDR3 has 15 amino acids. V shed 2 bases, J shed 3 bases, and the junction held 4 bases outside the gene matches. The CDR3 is CSVETSGSSTDTQYF. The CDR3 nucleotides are TGCAGCGTTGAAACTAGCGGGAGTAGTACAGATACGCAGTATTTT.

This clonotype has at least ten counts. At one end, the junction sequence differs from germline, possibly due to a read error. The CDR3, as DNA: TGTGCCAGCAGCCTAGCTATACAGACGAATCAGCCCCAGCATTTT. Protein: CASSLAIQTNQPQHF. The chain combines TRBV7-2 with TRBJ1-5; D not resolved. Germline V gene data show CDR1 as SGHTA and CDR2 as FQGNSA. The CDR3 is 15 amino acids. Together with reference TRBV7-2 and TRBJ1-5, the CDR3 gives the full variable domain: GAGVSQSPSNKVTEKGKDVELRCDPISGHTALYWYRQSLGQGLEFLIYFQGNSAPDKSGLPSDRFSAERTGGSVSTLTIQRTQQEDSAVYLCASSLAIQTNQPQHFGDGTRLSIL.

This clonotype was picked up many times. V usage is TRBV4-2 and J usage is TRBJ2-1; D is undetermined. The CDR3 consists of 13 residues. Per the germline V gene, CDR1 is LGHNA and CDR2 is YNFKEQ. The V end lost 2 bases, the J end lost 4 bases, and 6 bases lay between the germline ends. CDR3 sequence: CASSQRRYNEQFF. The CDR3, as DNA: TGTGCCAGCAGCCAAAGGCGGTACAATGAGCAGTTCTTC.

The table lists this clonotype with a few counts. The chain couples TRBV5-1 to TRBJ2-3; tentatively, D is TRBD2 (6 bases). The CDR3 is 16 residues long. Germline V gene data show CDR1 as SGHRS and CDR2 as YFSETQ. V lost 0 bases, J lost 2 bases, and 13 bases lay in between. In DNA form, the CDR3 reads TGCGCCAGCAGCTTGGTGGGAGGCCCGAACACAGATACGCAGTATTTT. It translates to CASSLVGGPNTDTQYF. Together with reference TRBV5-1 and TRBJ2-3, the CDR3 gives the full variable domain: KAGVTQTPRYLIKTRGQQVTLSCSPISGHRSVSWYQQTPGQGLQFLFEYFSETQRNKGNFPGRFSGRQFSNSRSEMNVSTLELGDSALYLCASSLVGGPNTDTQYFGPGTRLTVL.

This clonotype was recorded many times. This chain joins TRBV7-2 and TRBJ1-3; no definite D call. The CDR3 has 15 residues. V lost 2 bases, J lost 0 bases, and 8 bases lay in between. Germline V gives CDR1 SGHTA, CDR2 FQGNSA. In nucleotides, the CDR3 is TGTGCCAGCAGCTTACGCGGAACCTCTGGAAACACCATATATTTT. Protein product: CASSLRGTSGNTIYF.

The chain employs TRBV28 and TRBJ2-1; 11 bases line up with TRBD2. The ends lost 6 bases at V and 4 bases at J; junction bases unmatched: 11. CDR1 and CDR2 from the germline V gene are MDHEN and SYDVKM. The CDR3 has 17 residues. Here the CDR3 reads CASSPTPGLAAYNEQFF. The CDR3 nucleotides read TGTGCCAGCAGCCCGACGCCGGGACTAGCGGCATACAATGAGCAGTTCTTC.

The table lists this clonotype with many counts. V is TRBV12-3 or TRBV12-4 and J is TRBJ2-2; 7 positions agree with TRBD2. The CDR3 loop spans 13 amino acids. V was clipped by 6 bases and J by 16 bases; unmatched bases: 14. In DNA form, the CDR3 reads TGTGCCAGCAGCCGAGAGCGGGAAGGGCTTCGGTTTTTT. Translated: CASSREREGLRFF.

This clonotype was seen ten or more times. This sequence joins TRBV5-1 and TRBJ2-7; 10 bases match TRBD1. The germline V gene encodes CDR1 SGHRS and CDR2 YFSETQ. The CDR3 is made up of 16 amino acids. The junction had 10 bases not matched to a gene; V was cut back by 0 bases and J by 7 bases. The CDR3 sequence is CASSLEPGQGIYEQYF. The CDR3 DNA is TGCGCCAGCAGCTTGGAACCGGGACAGGGGATTTATGAGCAGTACTTC.

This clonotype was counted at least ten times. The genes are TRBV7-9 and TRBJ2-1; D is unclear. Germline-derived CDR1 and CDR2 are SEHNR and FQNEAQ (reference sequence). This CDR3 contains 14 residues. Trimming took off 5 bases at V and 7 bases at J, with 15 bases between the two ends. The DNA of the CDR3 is TGTGCCAGCAGCCGCCGCGGAGCCGGGAATGAGCAGTTCTTC. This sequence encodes CASSRRGAGNEQFF. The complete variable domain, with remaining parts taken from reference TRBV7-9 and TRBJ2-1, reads DTGVSQNPRHKITKRGQNVTFRCDPISEHNRLYWYRQTLGQGPEFLTYFQNEAQLEKSRLLSDRFSAERPKGSFSTLEIQRTEQGDSAMYLCASSRRGAGNEQFFGPGTRLTVL.

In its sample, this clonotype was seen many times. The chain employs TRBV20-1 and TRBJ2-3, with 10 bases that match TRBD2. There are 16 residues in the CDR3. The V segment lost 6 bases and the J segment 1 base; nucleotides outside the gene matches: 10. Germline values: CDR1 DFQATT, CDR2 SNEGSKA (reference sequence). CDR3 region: CSASGRARVGTDTQYF. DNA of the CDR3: TGCAGTGCCAGCGGGAGGGCCCGGGTTGGCACAGATACGCAGTATTTT.

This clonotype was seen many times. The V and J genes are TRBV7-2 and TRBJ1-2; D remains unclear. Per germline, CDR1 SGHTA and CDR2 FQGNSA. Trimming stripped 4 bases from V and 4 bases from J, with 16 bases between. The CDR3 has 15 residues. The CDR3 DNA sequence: TGTGCCAGCAGCTGGGAAAGGGTGCCCGGCTATGGCTACACCTTC. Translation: CASSWERVPGYGYTF.

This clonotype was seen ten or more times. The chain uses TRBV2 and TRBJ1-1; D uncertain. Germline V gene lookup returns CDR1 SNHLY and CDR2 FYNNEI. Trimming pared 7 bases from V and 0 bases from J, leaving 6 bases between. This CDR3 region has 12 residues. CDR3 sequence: CASKGMNTEAFF. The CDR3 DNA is TGTGCCAGCAAGGGAATGAACACTGAAGCTTTCTTT.

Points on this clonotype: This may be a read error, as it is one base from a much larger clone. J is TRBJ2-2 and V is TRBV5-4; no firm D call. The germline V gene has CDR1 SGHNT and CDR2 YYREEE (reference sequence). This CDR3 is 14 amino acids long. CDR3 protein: CARSFGPNTGELFF. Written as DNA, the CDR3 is TGTGCCAGGAGCTTTGGCCCTAACACCGGGGAGCTGTTTTTT.

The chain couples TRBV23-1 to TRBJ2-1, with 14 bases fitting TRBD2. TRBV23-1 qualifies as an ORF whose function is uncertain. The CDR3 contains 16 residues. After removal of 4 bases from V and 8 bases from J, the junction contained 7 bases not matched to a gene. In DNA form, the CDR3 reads TGCGCCAGCAGTCGACCGGGACTAGCGGGAGTGTATGAGCAGTTCTTC. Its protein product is CASSRPGLAGVYEQFF.